This T cell receptor beta chain emerged from a study of blood T cell repertoires in COVID-19. Using immunoSEQ multiplex PCR, the repertoire was profiled, and TCRdb retains in-frame clones only, with some absent. In the table there are about 68,000 clones, 70% to 90% of which are singletons. Trimming cost V 5 bases and J 5 bases; bases outside gene matches: 16. CDR1 is SGHTA, CDR2 FQGNSA, per germline. This CDR3 is built from 17 residues. The TCR was taken from a man of 80 years or more with COVID-19, enrolled during active disease. The V call is TRBV7-2, the J call TRBJ1-1; 8 positions match TRBD1. Sequenced: peripheral blood. The CDR3 DNA follows: TGTGCCAGCAGCCCAGGGGGCTTCGTCCGCTGGAGTACTGAAGCTTTCTTT. Translation: CASSPGGFVRWSTEAFF.